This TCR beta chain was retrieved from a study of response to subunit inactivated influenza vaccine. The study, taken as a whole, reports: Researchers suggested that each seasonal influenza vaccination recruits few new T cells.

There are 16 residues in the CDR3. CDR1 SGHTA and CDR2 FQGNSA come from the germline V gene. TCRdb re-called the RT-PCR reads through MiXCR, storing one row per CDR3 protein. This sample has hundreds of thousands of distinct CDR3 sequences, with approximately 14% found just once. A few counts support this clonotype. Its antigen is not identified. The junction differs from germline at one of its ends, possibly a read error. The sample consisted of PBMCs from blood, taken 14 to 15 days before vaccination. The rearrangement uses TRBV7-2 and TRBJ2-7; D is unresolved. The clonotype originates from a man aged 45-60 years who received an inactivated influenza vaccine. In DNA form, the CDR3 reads TGTGCCAGCAGCTTAGGTCCCCAGCTCAGGTCCTCCGAGCAGTACTTC. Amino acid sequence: CASSLGPQLRSSEQYF.